The source of this T cell receptor beta chain is a study of OX40 agonist ivuxolimab in advanced cancers. Clones were read by immunoSEQ multiplex PCR, and TCRdb kept only the in-frame ones, dropping some. The table includes about 20,000 clones, approximately 84% detected once. This CDR3 is built from 13 residues. The germline V and J ends were trimmed by 6 bases and 0 bases, with 9 bases remaining between them. Germline CDR1 is MNHNS and CDR2 is SASEGT. This clone was detected a few times. The V and J genes are TRBV6-1 and TRBJ2-7, with unresolved D. The material was CD4+ or CD8+ T cells sorted from blood, obtained in a trial of the OX40 agonist ivuxolimab. The clonotype comes from an adult with an advanced solid tumor such as melanoma, head and neck, liver or kidney cancer. The CDR3 loop reads CASSQVYSYEQYF. The CDR3 region has the DNA TGTGCCAGCAGCCAAGTATACTCCTACGAGCAGTACTTC.